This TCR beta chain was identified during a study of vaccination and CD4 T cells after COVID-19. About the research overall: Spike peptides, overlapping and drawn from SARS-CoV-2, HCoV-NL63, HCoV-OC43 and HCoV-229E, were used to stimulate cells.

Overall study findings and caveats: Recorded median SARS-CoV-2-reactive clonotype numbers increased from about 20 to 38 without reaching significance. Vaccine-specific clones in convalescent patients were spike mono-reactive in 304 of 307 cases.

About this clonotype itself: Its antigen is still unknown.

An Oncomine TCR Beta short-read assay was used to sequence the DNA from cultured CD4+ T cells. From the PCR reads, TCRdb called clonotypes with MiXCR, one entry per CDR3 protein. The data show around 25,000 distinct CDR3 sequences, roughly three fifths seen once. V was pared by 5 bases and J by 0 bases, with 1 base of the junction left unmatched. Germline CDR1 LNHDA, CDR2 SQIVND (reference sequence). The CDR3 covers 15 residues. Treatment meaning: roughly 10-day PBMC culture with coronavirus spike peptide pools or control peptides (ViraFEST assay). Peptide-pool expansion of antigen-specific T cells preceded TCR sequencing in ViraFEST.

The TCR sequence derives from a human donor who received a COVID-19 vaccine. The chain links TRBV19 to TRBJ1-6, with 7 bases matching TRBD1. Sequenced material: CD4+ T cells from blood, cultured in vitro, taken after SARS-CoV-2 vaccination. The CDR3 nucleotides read TGTGCCAGTAGTGGGGACAGCTCCTATAATTCACCCCTCCACTTT. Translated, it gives CASSGDSSYNSPLHF. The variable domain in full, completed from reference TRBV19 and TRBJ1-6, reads DGGITQSPKYLFRKEGQNVTLSCEQNLNHDAMYWYRQDPGQGLRLIYYSQIVNDFQKGDIAEGYSVSREKKESFPLTVTSAQKNPTAFYLCASSGDSSYNSPLHFGNGTRLTVT.